The next 13 T cell receptor beta chains were all read from a single sample in a study of CD8 T cells in ankylosing spondylitis (dated by TCRdb to 2015 to 2018). The paper's findings and limits, for the study overall: Blood from ankylosing spondylitis patients appeared to be characterized by a TCR beta motif composed of about 8 highly homologous amino acid variants.

Library prep was done by 5' RACE. Reads for this sample came from an Illumina HiSeq 2500. TCRdb reprocessing: public reads trimmed at Q25 with fastp, clones called with MiXCR, in-frame beta chains kept. Records with the same CDR3 protein are collapsed into one entry carrying the most frequent genes and DNA. For this sample there are some 200,000 distinct CDR3 sequences; 7.3% appear just once. The top ten constitute 14% of the sample. These TCRs' antigens remain unknown. The sample comprised blood, either unsorted or a sorted T cell fraction (not recorded which). The receptors stem from a male donor with ankylosing spondylitis.

This CDR3 is CSVGTASNQPQHF. The CDR3 DNA is TGCAGCGTTGGGACAGCTAGCAATCAGCCCCAGCATTTT. This rearrangement joins TRBV29-1 to TRBJ1-5; D is possibly TRBD1 (6 bases). Trimming removed 4 bases at V and 0 bases at J, with 7 bases between. The CDR3 runs to 13 residues. The V gene's germline CDR1 is SQVTM and CDR2 ANQGSEA.

This clonotype was detected ten times or more. The gene calls are TRBV5-1 and TRBJ2-3; tentative D call: TRBD1 (5 bases). Germline CDR1 and CDR2: SGHRS and YFSETQ. The CDR3 covers 14 residues. Trimming stripped 0 bases from V and 5 bases from J, with 10 bases between. CDR3 nucleotide sequence: TGCGCCAGCAGCTTGGAGAGAAGGGGAGATACGCAGTATTTT. Residues: CASSLERRGDTQYF.

This clonotype came up many times. The chain is built from TRBV2 and TRBJ2-7; perhaps TRBD2 as D (6 bases). There are 15 residues in the CDR3. Germline V gene data show CDR1 as SNHLY and CDR2 as FYNNEI. V lost 8 bases, J lost 3 bases, and 20 bases lay in between. CDR3 coding DNA: TGTGCCAGCCGTCTCCGGGACGGAGGGATCTACGAGCAGTACTTC. As protein: CASRLRDGGIYEQYF.

J is TRBJ2-5 and V is TRBV7-9, with 7 bases fitting TRBD2. Germline V gene sequence: CDR1 SEHNR, CDR2 FQNEAQ (reference sequence). The J segment lost 2 bases and the V segment lost 7 bases, leaving 16 bases of the junction unmatched. The CDR3 loop spans 17 amino acids. CDR3 amino acids: CASTWTRLLAEQETQYF. The CDR3 region has the DNA TGTGCCAGCACCTGGACAAGACTCCTAGCGGAGCAAGAGACCCAGTACTTC.

This clonotype was recorded many times. The chain combines TRBV5-1 with TRBJ2-7, with 7 bases aligning to TRBD2. The CDR3 is 16 amino acids. CDR1 and CDR2 from the germline V gene are SGHRS and YFSETQ. The J segment lost 6 bases and the V segment lost 8 bases, leaving 20 bases of the junction unmatched. CDR3 nucleotides: TGCGCCAGAACCAATCCCAGTCTAGCGGTAGTTGGCGAGCAGTACTTC. Its translation: CARTNPSLAVVGEQYF.

This clonotype showed up many times. The chain employs TRBV7-8 and TRBJ2-7; D gene uncertain. The CDR3 is made up of 13 amino acids. Germline assignment: CDR1 SGHVS and CDR2 FQNEAQ. Trimming shortened V by 3 bases and J by 6 bases, and 12 bases separated the two germline ends. CDR3 residues: CASSFGYPPEQYF. Here the CDR3 DNA reads TGTGCCAGCAGCTTCGGGTACCCGCCCGAGCAGTACTTC.

This clonotype has a count of ten or more. The chain has TRBV12-3 or TRBV12-4 and TRBJ2-5; 8 positions match TRBD2. This CDR3 has 16 residues. V dropped 5 bases and J dropped 1; count of bases not matched to a gene: 9. The CDR3 DNA reads TGTGCCAGCAGTCCCGCGGGGGGCGGAATCCAAGAGACCCAGTACTTC. The encoded protein is CASSPAGGGIQETQYF.

In its sample, this clonotype was seen many times. Germline is not matched at one junction end, which may reflect a read error. V is TRBV6-5 and J is TRBJ1-2, with D possibly being TRBD1 (5 bases). The CDR3 runs to 10 residues. The germline gives CDR1 MNHEY, CDR2 SVGAGI. The CDR3 DNA follows: TGTGCCAGCAGTCGACAGAGGAGCAACTTC. It yields the protein CASSRQRSNF.

The V call is TRBV20-1, the J call TRBJ2-7; TRBD2 matches at 13 bases. With 2 bases clipped from V and 5 bases from J, the junction kept 9 bases outside the gene matches. The CDR3 has 16 residues. Per germline, CDR1 DFQATT and CDR2 SNEGSKA (reference sequence). CDR3 protein: CSARPQWTSGRNEQYF. The DNA for the CDR3 is TGCAGTGCTAGACCCCAATGGACTAGCGGGAGAAACGAGCAGTACTTC.

This clonotype was seen repeatedly, ten times or more. The rearrangement joins TRBV6-2 or TRBV6-3 to TRBJ1-1, with 7 bases aligning to TRBD1. J gave up 5 bases and V 0 bases, and 6 bases lay outside the gene matches. Germline CDR1 reads MNHEY; CDR2 reads SVGEGT. This CDR3 spans 15 amino acids. The CDR3 DNA sequence: TGTGCCAGCAGTTACTCGACAGGGATATGGACTGAAGCTTTCTTT. Amino acids: CASSYSTGIWTEAFF.

In this sample, this clonotype turned up many times. The J gene is TRBJ1-5, the V gene TRBV20-1; D is undetermined. Germline lookup yields CDR1 DFQATT and CDR2 SNEGSKA (reference sequence). This CDR3 spans 15 amino acids. Deletions cut 3 bases from V and 4 bases from J, with 16 bases between. In nucleotides, the CDR3 is TGCAGTGCTAGCCTGAGGTCAGTGGGTAATCAGCCCCAGCATTTT. Residues: CSASLRSVGNQPQHF.

In this sample, this clonotype turned up many times. V is TRBV19 and J is TRBJ1-1, with a tentative D call TRBD1 (6 bases). V was cut by 9 bases and J by 3 bases, with 11 bases left in between. Germline-derived CDR1 and CDR2 are LNHDA and SQIVND (reference sequence). This CDR3 is built from 12 residues. The CDR3 nucleotides are TGTGCCAGCTATACAGGGTACACTGAAGCTTTCTTT. It encodes CASYTGYTEAFF.

This clonotype was recorded a few times. The rearrangement uses TRBV6-2 or TRBV6-3 and TRBJ2-2; the D gene is possibly TRBD1 (7 bases). Germline loops: CDR1 MNHEY, CDR2 SVGEGT. Trimming pared 8 bases from V and 3 bases from J, leaving 10 bases between. The CDR3 is 13 residues long. The CDR3 sequence is CASGGGYTGELFF. CDR3 bases: TGTGCCAGCGGAGGGGGCTACACCGGGGAGCTGTTTTTT.